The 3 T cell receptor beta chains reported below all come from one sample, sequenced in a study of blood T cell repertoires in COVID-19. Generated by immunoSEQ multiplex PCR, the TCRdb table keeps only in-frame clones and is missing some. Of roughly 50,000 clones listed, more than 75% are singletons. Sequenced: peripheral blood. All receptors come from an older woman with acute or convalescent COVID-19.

The CDR3 spells CASSQVAGANTGELFF. The CDR3 coding sequence is TGTGCCAGCAGCCAGGTAGCGGGGGCGAACACCGGGGAGCTGTTTTTT. This chain joins TRBV3-1 (or the pseudogene TRBV3-2) and TRBJ2-2; 9 positions agree with TRBD2. This CDR3 region has 16 residues. The V segment lost 3 bases and the J segment 0 bases; nucleotides outside the gene matches: 2. From germline, CDR1 is LGHDT and CDR2 YNNKEL (reference sequence).

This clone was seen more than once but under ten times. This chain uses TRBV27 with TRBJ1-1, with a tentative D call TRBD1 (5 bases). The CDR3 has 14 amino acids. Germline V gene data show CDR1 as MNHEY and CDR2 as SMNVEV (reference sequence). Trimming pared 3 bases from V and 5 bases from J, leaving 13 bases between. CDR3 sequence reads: CASSFSRDRTEAFF. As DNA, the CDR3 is TGTGCCAGCAGTTTCTCCCGCGACAGAACTGAAGCTTTCTTT.

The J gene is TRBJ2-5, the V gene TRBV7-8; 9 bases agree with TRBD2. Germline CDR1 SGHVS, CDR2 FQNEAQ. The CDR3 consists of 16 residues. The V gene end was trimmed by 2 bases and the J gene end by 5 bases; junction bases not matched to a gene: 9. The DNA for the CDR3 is TGTGCCAGCAGCTTAATGGCGGGAGGGGGCAGGGAGACCCAGTACTTC. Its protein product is CASSLMAGGGRETQYF.